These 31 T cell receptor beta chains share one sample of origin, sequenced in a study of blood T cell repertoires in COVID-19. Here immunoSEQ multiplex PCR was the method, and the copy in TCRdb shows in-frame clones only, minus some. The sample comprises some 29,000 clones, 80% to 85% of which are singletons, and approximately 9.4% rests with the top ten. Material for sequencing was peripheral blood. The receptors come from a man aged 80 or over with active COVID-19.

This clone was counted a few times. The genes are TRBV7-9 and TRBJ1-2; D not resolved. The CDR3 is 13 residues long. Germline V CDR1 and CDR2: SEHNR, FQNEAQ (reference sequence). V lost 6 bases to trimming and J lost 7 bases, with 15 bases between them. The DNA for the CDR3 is TGTGCCAGCAGTTCCGAGGGCGGTGTTGGCTACACCTTC. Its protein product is CASSSEGGVGYTF. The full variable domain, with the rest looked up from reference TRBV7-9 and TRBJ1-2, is DTGVSQNPRHKITKRGQNVTFRCDPISEHNRLYWYRQTLGQGPEFLTYFQNEAQLEKSRLLSDRFSAERPKGSFSTLEIQRTEQGDSAMYLCASSSEGGVGYTFGSGTRLTVV.

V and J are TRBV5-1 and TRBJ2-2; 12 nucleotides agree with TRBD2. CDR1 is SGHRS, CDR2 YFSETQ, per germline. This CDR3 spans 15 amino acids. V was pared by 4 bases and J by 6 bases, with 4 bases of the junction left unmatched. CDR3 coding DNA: TGCGCCAGCAGCCCAGGACTAGCGGGGTCCGGGGAGCTGTTTTTT. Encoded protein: CASSPGLAGSGELFF.

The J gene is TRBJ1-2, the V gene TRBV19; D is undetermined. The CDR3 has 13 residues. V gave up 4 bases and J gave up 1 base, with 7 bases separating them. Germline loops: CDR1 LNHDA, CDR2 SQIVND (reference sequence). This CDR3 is CASSTEINYGYTF. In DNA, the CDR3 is TGTGCCAGTAGTACGGAGATTAACTATGGCTACACCTTC.

CDR3 sequence reads: CAWSFRGGQPQHF. DNA of the CDR3: TGTGCCTGGAGTTTTCGTGGAGGTCAGCCCCAGCATTTT. This chain uses TRBV30 with TRBJ1-5, with D uncertain. This CDR3 is built from 13 residues. The germline gives CDR1 GTSNPN, CDR2 SVGIG (reference sequence). The V and J ends lost 2 bases and 6 bases respectively, with 11 bases between them.

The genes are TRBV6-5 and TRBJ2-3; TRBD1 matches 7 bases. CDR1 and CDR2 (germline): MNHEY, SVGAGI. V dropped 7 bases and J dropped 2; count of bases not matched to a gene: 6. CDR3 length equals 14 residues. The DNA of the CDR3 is TGTGCCAGCACTCGGGACAGAAACACAGATACGCAGTATTTT. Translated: CASTRDRNTDTQYF.

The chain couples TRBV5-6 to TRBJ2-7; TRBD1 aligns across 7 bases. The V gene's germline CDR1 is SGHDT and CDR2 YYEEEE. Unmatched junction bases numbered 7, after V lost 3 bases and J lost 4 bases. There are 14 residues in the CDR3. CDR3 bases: TGTGCCAGCAGCTCCGGACAGGTACGGTACGAGCAGTACTTC. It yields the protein CASSSGQVRYEQYF.

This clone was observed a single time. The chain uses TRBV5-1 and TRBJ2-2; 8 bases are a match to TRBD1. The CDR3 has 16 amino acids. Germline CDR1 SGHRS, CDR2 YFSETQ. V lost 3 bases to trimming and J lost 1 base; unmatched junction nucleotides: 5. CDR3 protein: CASSWTGNLNTGELFF. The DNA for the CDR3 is TGCGCCAGCAGCTGGACAGGGAACCTGAACACCGGGGAGCTGTTTTTT.

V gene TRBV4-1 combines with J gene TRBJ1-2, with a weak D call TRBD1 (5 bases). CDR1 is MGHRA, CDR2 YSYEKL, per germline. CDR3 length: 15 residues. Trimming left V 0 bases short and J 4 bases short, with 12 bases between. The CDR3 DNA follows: TGCGCCAGCAGCCAAGATCCCAGGGAAGGCTATGGCTACACCTTC. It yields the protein CASSQDPREGYGYTF.

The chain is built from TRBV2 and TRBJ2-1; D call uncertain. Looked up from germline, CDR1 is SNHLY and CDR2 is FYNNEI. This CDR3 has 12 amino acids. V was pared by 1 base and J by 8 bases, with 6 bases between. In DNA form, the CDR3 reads TGTGCCAGCAGTGAAGGGGCTCATGAGCAGTTCTTC. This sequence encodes CASSEGAHEQFF.

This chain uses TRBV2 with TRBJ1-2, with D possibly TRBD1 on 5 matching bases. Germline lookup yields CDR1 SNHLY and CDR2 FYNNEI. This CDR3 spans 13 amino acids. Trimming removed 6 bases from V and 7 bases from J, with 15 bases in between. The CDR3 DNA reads TGTGCCAGCAGCGACCGGGGGTATTTTGGCTACACCTTC. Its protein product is CASSDRGYFGYTF.

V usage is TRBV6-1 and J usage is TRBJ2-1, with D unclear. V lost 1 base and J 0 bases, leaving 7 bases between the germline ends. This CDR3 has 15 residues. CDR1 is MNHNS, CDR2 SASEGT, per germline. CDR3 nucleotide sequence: TGTGCCAGCAGTGAAGGACTCCCCTCCTACAATGAGCAGTTCTTC. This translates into CASSEGLPSYNEQFF.

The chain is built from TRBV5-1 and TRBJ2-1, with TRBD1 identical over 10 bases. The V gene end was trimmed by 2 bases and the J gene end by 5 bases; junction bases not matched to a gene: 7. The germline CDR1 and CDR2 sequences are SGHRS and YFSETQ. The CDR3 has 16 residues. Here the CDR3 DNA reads TGCGCCAGCAGCTTTAAATCGGGACAGGGGAACAATGAGCAGTTCTTC. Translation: CASSFKSGQGNNEQFF.

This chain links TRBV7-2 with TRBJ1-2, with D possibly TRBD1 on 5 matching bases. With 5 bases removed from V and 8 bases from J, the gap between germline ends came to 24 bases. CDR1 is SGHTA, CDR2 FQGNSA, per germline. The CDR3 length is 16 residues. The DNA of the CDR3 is TGTGCCAGCAGCGAAATGGGACTTGACCCGAACCAGGGCTACACCTTC. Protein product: CASSEMGLDPNQGYTF.

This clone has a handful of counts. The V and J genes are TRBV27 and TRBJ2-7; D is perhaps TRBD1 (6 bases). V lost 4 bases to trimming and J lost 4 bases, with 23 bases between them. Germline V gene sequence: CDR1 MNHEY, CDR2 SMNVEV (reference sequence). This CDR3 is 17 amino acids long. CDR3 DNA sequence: TGTGCCAGCAGTTCTCGGCCCCGGACAGATCCGCGGTACGAGCAGTACTTC. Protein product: CASSSRPRTDPRYEQYF.

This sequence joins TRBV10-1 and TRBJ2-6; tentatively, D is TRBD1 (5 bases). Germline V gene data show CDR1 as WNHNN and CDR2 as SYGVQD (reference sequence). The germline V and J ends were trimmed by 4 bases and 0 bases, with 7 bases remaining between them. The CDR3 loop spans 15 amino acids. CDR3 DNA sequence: TGCGCCAGCAGTGGGGGCCGCTCTGGGGCCAACGTCCTGACTTTC. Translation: CASSGGRSGANVLTF.

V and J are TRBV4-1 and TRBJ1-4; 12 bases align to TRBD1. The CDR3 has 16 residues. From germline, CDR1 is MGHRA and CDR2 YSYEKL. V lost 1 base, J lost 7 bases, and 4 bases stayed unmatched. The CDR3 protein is CASSQVGTGGLEKLFF. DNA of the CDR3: TGCGCCAGCAGCCAAGTCGGGACAGGGGGCCTTGAAAAACTGTTTTTT.

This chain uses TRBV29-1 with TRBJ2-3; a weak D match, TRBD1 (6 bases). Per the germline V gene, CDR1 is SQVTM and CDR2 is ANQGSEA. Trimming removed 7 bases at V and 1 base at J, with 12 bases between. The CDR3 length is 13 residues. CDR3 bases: TGCAGCGAGGGCCCAGGGGGCACAGATACGCAGTATTTT. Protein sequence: CSEGPGGTDTQYF.

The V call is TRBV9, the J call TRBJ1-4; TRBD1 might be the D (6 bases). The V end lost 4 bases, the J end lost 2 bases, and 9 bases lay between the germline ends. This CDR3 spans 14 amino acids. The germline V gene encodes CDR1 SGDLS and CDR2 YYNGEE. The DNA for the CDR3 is TGTGCCAGCAGCAGGGGGGGTACTAATGAAAAACTGTTTTTT. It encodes CASSRGGTNEKLFF.

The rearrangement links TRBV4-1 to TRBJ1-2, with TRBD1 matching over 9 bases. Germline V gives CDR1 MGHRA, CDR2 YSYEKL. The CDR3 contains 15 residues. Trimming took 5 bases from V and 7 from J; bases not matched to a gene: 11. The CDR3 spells CASSSLGQGPSGYTF. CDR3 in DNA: TGCGCCAGCAGCTCGCTAGGACAGGGGCCTAGTGGCTACACCTTC.

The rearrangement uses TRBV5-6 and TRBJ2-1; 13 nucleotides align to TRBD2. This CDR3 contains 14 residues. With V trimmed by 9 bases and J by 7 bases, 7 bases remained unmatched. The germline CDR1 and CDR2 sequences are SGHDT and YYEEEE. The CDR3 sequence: CANLTSGGRNEQFF. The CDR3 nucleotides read TGTGCCAACCTGACTAGCGGGGGGAGAAATGAGCAGTTCTTC.

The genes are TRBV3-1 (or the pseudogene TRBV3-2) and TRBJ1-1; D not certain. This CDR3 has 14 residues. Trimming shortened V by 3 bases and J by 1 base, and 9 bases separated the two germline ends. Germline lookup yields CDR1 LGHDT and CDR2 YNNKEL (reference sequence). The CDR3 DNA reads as TGTGCCAGCAGCCAGGCTCTAGGGAACACTGAAGCTTTCTTT. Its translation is CASSQALGNTEAFF.

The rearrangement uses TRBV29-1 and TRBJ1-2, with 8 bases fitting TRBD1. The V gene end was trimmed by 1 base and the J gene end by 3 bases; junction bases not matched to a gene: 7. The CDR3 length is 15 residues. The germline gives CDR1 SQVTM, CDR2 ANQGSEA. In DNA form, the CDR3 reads TGCAGCGTTGAAGGTACCGGGACAGGCGACTATGGCTACACCTTC. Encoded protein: CSVEGTGTGDYGYTF. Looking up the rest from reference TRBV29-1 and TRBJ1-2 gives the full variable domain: SAVISQKPSRDICQRGTSLTIQCQVDSQVTMMFWYRQQPGQSLTLIATANQGSEATYESGFVIDKFPISRPNLTFSTLTVSNMSPEDSSIYLCSVEGTGTGDYGYTFGSGTRLTVV.

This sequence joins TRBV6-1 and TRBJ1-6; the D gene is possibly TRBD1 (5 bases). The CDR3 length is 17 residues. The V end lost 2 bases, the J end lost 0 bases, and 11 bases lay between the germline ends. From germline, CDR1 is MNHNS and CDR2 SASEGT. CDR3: CASSEWTPSSYNSPLHF. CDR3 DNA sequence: TGTGCCAGCAGTGAATGGACACCCAGCTCCTATAATTCACCCCTCCACTTT.

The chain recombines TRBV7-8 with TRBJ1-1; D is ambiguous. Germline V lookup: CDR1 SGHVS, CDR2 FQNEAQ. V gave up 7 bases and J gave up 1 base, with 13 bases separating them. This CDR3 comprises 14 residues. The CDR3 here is CASTPKQTNTEAFF. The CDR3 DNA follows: TGTGCCAGCACCCCGAAACAGACGAACACTGAAGCTTTCTTT.

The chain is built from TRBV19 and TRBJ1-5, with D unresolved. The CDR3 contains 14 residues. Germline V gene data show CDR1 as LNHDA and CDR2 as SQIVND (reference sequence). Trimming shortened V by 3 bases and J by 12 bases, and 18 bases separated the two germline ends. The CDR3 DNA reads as TGTGCCAGTAGTATGACTAACCCTGGACGGTACCAGCATTTT. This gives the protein CASSMTNPGRYQHF.

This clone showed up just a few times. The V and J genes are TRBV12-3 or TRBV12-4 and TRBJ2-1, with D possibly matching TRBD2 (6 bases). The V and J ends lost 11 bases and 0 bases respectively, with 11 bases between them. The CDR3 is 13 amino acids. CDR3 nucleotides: TGTGCCGGCTCGACTAGCTCCTACAATGAGCAGTTCTTC. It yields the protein CAGSTSSYNEQFF.

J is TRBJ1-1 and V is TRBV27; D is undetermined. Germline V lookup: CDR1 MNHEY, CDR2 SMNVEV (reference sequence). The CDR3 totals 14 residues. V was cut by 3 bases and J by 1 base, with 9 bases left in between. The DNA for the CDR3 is TGTGCCAGCAGTTTTTTCCGGGGGAACACTGAAGCTTTCTTT. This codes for CASSFFRGNTEAFF.

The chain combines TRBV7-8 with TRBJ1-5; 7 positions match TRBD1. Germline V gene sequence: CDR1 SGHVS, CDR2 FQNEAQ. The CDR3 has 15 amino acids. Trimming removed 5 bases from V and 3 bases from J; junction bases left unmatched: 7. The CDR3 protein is CASSTQGGVNQPQHF. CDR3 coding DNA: TGTGCCAGCAGCACGCAGGGGGGAGTCAATCAGCCCCAGCATTTT.

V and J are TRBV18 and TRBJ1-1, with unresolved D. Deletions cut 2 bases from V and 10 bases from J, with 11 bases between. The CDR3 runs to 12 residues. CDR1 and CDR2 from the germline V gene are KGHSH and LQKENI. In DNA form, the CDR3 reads TGTGCCAGCTCACCAATGGGAGAAGTAGCTTTCTTT. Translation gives CASSPMGEVAFF.

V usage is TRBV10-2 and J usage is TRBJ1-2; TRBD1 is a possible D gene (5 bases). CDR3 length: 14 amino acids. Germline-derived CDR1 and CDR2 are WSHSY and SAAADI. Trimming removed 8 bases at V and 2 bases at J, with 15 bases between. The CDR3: CASRGSGSNYGYTF. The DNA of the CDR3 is TGCGCCAGCCGGGGGTCAGGATCAAACTATGGCTACACCTTC.

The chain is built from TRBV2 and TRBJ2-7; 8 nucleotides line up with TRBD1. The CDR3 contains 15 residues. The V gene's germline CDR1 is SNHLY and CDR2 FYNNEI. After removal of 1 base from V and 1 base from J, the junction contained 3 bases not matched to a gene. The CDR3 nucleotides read TGTGCCAGCAGTGAAGGGACAGGGTGGTCCTACGAGCAGTACTTC. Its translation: CASSEGTGWSYEQYF.